The 7 T cell receptor beta chains in this list originate from one sample, sequenced in a study of CD8+ T cells in alopecia areata. Treatment reported: oral pan-JAK inhibitor, 5-10 mg twice daily. Sequencing used cDNA as its template, made by extracting RNA and reverse transcribing it. Here immunoSEQ multiplex PCR was the method, and the copy in TCRdb shows in-frame clones only, minus some. The sample lists about 300,000 clones, roughly 64% seen once, with 1.8% in the top ten. The source material was CD4+ T cells sorted from blood, sampled at week 24, from a patient treated with tofacitinib. The receptor source for this set is a human donor with alopecia areata.

Comments on this clone: Sequence at one end of the junction differs from germline and may be a read error. This chain links TRBV7-2 with TRBJ2-7, with D uncertain. The CDR3 is 11 residues long. Germline lookup yields CDR1 SGHTA and CDR2 FQGNSA. The CDR3 loop is CASSLVSTTAF. The CDR3 bases are TGTGCCAGCAGCTTAGTCTCAACCACCGCCTTC.

The chain joins TRBV28 to TRBJ2-1; 8 nucleotides align to TRBD2. This CDR3 spans 15 amino acids. The junction had 8 bases not matched to a gene; V was cut back by 8 bases and J by 2 bases. Germline V gene sequence: CDR1 MDHEN, CDR2 SYDVKM. CDR3 loop: CASSQGGGPYNEQFF. The CDR3 nucleotides read TGTGCCAGCTCGCAAGGCGGGGGGCCCTACAATGAGCAGTTCTTC.

The chain carries TRBV4-1 and TRBJ2-7; D assignment may be TRBD1 or TRBD2 (5 bases each). Germline assignment: CDR1 MGHRA and CDR2 YSYEKL. The CDR3 is 18 amino acids. V was shortened by 0 bases and J by 1 base, with 19 bases between the two germline ends. The CDR3 coding sequence is TGCGCCAGCAGCCAAGATTGGAGCTCCGGGACCCTTTCCTACGAGCAGTACTTC. Translation: CASSQDWSSGTLSYEQYF.

The J gene is TRBJ2-3, the V gene TRBV5-1; D may be TRBD2 (5 bases). V was trimmed by 0 bases and J by 4 bases, leaving 12 bases between them. Per the germline V gene, CDR1 is SGHRS and CDR2 is YFSETQ. The length of the CDR3 is 15 residues. The CDR3 sequence: CASSLAQPGADTQYF. The CDR3 bases are TGCGCCAGCAGCTTGGCCCAGCCCGGGGCAGATACGCAGTATTTT.

This clone came up a few times. The chain combines TRBV7-9 with TRBJ1-2; 7 bases agree with TRBD1. CDR1 and CDR2 from the germline V gene are SEHNR and FQNEAQ (reference sequence). There are 15 residues in the CDR3. The junction had 16 bases not matched to a gene; V was cut back by 10 bases and J by 5 bases. CDR3 sequence: CATTSGTVLLYGYTF. In DNA, the CDR3 is TGTGCCACCACCTCGGGGACAGTCCTGCTTTATGGCTACACCTTC. The full variable domain, with the rest looked up from reference TRBV7-9 and TRBJ1-2, is DTGVSQNPRHKITKRGQNVTFRCDPISEHNRLYWYRQTLGQGPEFLTYFQNEAQLEKSRLLSDRFSAERPKGSFSTLEIQRTEQGDSAMYLCATTSGTVLLYGYTFGSGTRLTVV.

In DNA, the CDR3 is TGCGCCAGCAGCCCGGACAGGGCGAGCACCGGGGAGCTGTTTTTT. Translated, it gives CASSPDRASTGELFF. The chain joins TRBV5-1 to TRBJ2-2; 8 nucleotides align to TRBD1. V was clipped by 4 bases and J by 4 bases; unmatched bases: 6. CDR3 length: 15 amino acids. Germline values: CDR1 SGHRS, CDR2 YFSETQ.

The chain recombines TRBV4-1 with TRBJ2-7, with D perhaps TRBD2 (6 bases). V was trimmed by 4 bases and J by 4 bases, leaving 23 bases between them. Germline values: CDR1 MGHRA, CDR2 YSYEKL. This CDR3 is built from 17 residues. In DNA form, the CDR3 reads TGCGCCAGCAGCCTAGAGGGACTGAGCGGTGAGGGGTACGAGCAGTACTTC. Amino acids: CASSLEGLSGEGYEQYF.